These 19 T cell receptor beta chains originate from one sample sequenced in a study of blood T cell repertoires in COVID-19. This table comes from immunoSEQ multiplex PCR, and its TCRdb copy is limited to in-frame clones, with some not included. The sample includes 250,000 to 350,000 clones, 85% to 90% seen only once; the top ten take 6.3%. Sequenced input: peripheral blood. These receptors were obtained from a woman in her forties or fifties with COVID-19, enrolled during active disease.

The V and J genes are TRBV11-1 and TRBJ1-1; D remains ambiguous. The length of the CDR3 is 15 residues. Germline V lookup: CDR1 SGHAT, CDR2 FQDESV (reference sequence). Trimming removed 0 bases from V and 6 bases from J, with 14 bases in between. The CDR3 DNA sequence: TGTGCCAGCAGCTTAGCGGGGAGGCGGGCAGCTGAAGCTTTCTTT. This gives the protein CASSLAGRRAAEAFF.

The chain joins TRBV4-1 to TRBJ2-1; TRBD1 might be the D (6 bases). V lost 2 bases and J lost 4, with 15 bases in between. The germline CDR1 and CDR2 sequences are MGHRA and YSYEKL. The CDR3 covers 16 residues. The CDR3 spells CASSQSDGTSYNEQFF. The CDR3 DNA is TGCGCCAGCAGCCAATCCGACGGGACAAGTTACAATGAGCAGTTCTTC.

DNA of the CDR3: TGTGCCAGCAGTGGCCACGGCGGGAATCAGCCCCAGCATTTT. Amino acids: CASSGHGGNQPQHF. The chain joins TRBV25-1 to TRBJ1-5; D is uncertain. This CDR3 spans 14 amino acids. With 4 bases removed from V and 4 bases from J, the gap between germline ends came to 11 bases. From germline, CDR1 is MGHDK and CDR2 SYGVNS.

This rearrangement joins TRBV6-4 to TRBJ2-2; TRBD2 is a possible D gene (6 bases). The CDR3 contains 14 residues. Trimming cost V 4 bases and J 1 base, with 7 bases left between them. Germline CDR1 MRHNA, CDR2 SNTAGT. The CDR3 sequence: CASSGDWNTGELFF. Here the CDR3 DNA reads TGTGCCAGCAGTGGGGACTGGAACACCGGGGAGCTGTTTTTT.

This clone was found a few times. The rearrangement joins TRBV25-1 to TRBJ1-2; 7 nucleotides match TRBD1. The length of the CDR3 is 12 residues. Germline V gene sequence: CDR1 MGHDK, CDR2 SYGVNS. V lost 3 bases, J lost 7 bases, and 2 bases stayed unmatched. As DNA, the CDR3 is TGTGCCAGCAGTGAGAACAGGGGTGGCTACACCTTC. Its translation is CASSENRGGYTF.

The CDR3 coding sequence is TGTGCCAGCAGTGAGGACAGGGGCTATGGCTACACCTTC. It codes for CASSEDRGYGYTF. This rearrangement joins TRBV6-1 to TRBJ1-2; 9 bases agree with TRBD1. The CDR3 is 13 amino acids. V lost 3 bases and J lost 4; bases outside the gene matches: 0. Germline V gene data show CDR1 as MNHNS and CDR2 as SASEGT.

Here the CDR3 DNA reads TGCAGCGCCACCGGTTTGGACAGGGGCACTGAAGCTTTCTTT. It codes for CSATGLDRGTEAFF. The V and J genes are TRBV29-1 and TRBJ1-1, with 9 bases identical to TRBD1. CDR1 and CDR2 from the germline V gene are SQVTM and ANQGSEA. The CDR3 contains 14 residues. Losses at the gene ends were 7 bases for V and 4 bases for J; bases not matched to a gene: 10.

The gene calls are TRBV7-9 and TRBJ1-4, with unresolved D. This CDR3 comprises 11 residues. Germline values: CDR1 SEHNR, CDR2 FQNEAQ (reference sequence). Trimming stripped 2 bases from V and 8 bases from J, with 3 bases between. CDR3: CASSLSEKLFF. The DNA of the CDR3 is TGTGCCAGCAGCTTATCGGAAAAACTGTTTTTT.

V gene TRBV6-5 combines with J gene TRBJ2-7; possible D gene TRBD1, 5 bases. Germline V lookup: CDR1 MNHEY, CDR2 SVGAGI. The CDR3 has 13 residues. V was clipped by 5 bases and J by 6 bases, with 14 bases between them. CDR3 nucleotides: TGTGCCAGCAGTATGGATGGGGCCGGCGAGCAGTACTTC. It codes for CASSMDGAGEQYF.

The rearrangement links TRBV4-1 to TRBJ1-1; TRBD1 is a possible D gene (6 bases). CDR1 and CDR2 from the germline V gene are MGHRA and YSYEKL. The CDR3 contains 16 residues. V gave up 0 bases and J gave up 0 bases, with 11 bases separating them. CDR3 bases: TGCGCCAGCAGCCAAGATGCGGGGGCAATGAACACTGAAGCTTTCTTT. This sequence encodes CASSQDAGAMNTEAFF.

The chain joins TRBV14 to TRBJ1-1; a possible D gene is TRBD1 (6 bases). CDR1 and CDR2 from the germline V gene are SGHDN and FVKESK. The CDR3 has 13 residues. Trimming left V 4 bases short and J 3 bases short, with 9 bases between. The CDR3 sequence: CASSLYRDTEAFF. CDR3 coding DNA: TGTGCCAGCAGCCTATACAGGGACACTGAAGCTTTCTTT.

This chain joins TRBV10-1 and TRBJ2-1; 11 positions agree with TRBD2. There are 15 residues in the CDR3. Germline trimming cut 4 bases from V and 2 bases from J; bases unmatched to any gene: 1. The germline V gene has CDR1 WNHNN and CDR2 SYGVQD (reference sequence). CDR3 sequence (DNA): TGCGCCAGCAGTGTTAGCGGGAGGGCCTACAATGAGCAGTTCTTC. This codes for CASSVSGRAYNEQFF.

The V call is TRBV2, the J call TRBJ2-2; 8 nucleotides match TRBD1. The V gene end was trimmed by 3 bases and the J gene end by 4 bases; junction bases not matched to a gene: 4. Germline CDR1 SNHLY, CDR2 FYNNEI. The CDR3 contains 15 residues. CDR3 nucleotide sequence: TGTGCCAGCAGTGAGGACAGGGTGGTCACCGGGGAGCTGTTTTTT. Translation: CASSEDRVVTGELFF.

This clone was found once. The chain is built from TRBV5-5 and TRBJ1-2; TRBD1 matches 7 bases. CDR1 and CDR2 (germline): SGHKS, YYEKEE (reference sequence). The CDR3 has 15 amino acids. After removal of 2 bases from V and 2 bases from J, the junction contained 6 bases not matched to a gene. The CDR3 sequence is CASSFGGGQNYGYTF. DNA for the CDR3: TGTGCCAGCAGCTTTGGAGGGGGCCAAAACTATGGCTACACCTTC. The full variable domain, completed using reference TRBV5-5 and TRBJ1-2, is DAGVTQSPTHLIKTRGQQVTLRCSPISGHKSVSWYQQVLGQGPQFIFQYYEKEERGRGNFPDRFSARQFPNYSSELNVNALLLGDSALYLCASSFGGGQNYGYTFGSGTRLTVV.

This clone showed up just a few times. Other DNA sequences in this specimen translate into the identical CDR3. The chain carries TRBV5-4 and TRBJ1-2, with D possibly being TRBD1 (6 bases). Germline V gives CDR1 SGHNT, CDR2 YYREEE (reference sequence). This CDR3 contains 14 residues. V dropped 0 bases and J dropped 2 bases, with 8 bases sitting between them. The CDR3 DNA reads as TGTGCCAGCAGCTTGGCAGGGGAGAACTATGGCTACACCTTC. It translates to CASSLAGENYGYTF.

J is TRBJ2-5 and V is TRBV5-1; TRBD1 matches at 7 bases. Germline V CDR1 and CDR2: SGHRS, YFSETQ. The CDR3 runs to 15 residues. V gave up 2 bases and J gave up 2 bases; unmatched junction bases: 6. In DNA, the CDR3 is TGCGCCAGCAGCTTAACAGGGGATAGACAAGAGACCCAGTACTTC. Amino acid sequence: CASSLTGDRQETQYF.

The CDR3 loop is CASSPRQGANTEAFF. Here the CDR3 DNA reads TGTGCCAGCAGCCCTAGACAGGGGGCGAACACTGAAGCTTTCTTT. The V call is TRBV11-3, the J call TRBJ1-1, with 10 bases fitting TRBD1. In germline, CDR1 is SGHNT, CDR2 YENEEA. J was trimmed by 1 base and V by 5 bases; bases with no gene match: 4. The CDR3 is made up of 15 amino acids.

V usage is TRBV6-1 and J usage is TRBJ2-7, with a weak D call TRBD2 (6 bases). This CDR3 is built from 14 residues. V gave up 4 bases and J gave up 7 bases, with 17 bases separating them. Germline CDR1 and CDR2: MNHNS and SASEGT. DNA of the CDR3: TGTGCCAGCAGTGCAGCCGGGAGACTCGAAGAGCAGTACTTC. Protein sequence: CASSAAGRLEEQYF.

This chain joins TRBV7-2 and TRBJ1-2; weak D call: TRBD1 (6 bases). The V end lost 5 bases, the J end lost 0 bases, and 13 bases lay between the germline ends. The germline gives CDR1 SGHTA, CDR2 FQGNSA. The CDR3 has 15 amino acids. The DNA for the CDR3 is TGTGCCAGCAGCCAAGATCGGACAGCTAACTATGGCTACACCTTC. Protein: CASSQDRTANYGYTF.